Listed here are 16 T cell receptor beta chains from one sample, sequenced in a study of regulatory T cells in long-lasting Graves disease. Libraries of TCR beta came from iRepertoire HTBI primers plus Arm-PCR of CDR3 regions. A single record per CDR3 protein comes from TCRdb applying MiXCR to the multiplex PCR reads. The sample consists of under 450,000 distinct CDR3 sequences, around 24% of them appearing once. Time point noted: persistent/refractory GD, antithyroid drugs over 5 years with positive TRAb. PBMC RNA was the source of the TCR library. The sample in question was peripheral blood mononuclear cells (PBMCs), obtained when the disease was refractory, from a patient treated with antithyroid drugs. The source of these receptors is a female donor with Graves disease.

This clonotype was counted many times. The rearrangement links TRBV29-1 to TRBJ2-7; 7 nucleotides line up with TRBD1. The V and J ends lost 6 bases and 5 bases, in that order; junction bases with no gene match: 7. CDR3 length: 12 residues. In germline, CDR1 is SQVTM, CDR2 ANQGSEA. DNA of the CDR3: TGCAGCGTCAGACAGGGCTTCAACGAGCAGTACTTC. Translating gives CSVRQGFNEQYF.

Ten or more counts support this clonotype. The V and J genes are TRBV2 and TRBJ1-1; possibly TRBD1 for D (6 bases). V dropped 7 bases and J dropped 4 bases, with 16 bases sitting between them. Germline V CDR1 and CDR2: SNHLY, FYNNEI. The CDR3 has 14 amino acids. CDR3 residues: CASTGKGVSTEAFF. The DNA of the CDR3 is TGTGCCAGCACCGGGAAGGGGGTGAGCACTGAAGCTTTCTTT.

The chain joins TRBV20-1 to TRBJ1-1; D is unresolved. CDR1 is DFQATT and CDR2 is SNEGSKA in the germline V gene (reference sequence). The CDR3 has 14 amino acids. Trimming shortened V by 4 bases and J by 0 bases, and 12 bases separated the two germline ends. The CDR3 DNA sequence: TGCAGTGCTATTCCCCTAACAGTGAACACTGAAGCTTTCTTT. Its translation: CSAIPLTVNTEAFF.

This clonotype was counted ten times or more. The V call is TRBV3-1, the J call TRBJ1-1; D remains unclear. This CDR3 region has 12 residues. CDR1 and CDR2 (germline): LGHDT, YNNKEL (reference sequence). Trimming cost V 2 bases and J 7 bases, with 8 bases left between them. CDR3 coding DNA: TGTGCCAGCAGCCAAATTACGGGTGAAGCTTTCTTT. Its translation is CASSQITGEAFF.

This clonotype occurred many times. The rearrangement links TRBV3-1 to TRBJ1-1; TRBD1 matches 7 bases. Germline loops: CDR1 LGHDT, CDR2 YNNKEL (reference sequence). J gave up 4 bases and V 1 base, and 9 bases lay outside the gene matches. The CDR3 spans 16 residues. In DNA form, the CDR3 reads TGTGCCAGCAGCCAAGCCACGACAGGGCTTGGCACTGAAGCTTTCTTT. Protein sequence: CASSQATTGLGTEAFF.

This clonotype was observed a few times. The rearrangement joins TRBV6-5 to TRBJ2-2; D remains unclear. Between the trimmed V and J ends, which lost 0 bases and 5 bases, there was a span of 10 bases. CDR1 MNHEY and CDR2 SVGAGI come from the germline V gene. The CDR3 is 15 amino acids. CDR3 nucleotides: TGTGCCAGCAGTTACTCGTCGGCGGCGACCGGGGAGCTGTTTTTT. Translating gives CASSYSSAATGELFF.

In this sample, this clonotype turned up a few times. The gene calls are TRBV11-2 and TRBJ2-1; D unresolved. The germline V gene encodes CDR1 SGHAT and CDR2 FQNNGV. V gave up 1 base and J gave up 4 bases, with 8 bases separating them. CDR3 size: 14 residues. Here the CDR3 DNA reads TGTGCCAGCAGCTTAGTTGACACATACAATGAGCAGTTCTTC. It yields the protein CASSLVDTYNEQFF.

The sample holds many counts of this clonotype. The rearrangement joins TRBV28 to TRBJ1-5, with unresolved D. The CDR3 extends over 16 amino acids. Germline CDR1 is MDHEN and CDR2 is SYDVKM. The germline V and J ends were trimmed by 7 bases and 2 bases, with 18 bases remaining between them. As DNA, the CDR3 is TGTGCCAGCAATGGGAGGAGGGTGGCGGGCAATCAGCCCCAGCATTTT. Translation gives CASNGRRVAGNQPQHF.

A few counts support this clonotype. The genes are TRBV7-9 and TRBJ2-7; tentatively, D is TRBD2 (6 bases). Germline V CDR1 and CDR2: SEHNR, FQNEAQ (reference sequence). V was cut by 4 bases and J by 4 bases, with 11 bases left in between. This CDR3 spans 13 amino acids. This CDR3 reads CASSSGSLYEQYF. As DNA, the CDR3 is TGTGCCAGCAGCTCCGGGAGTCTATACGAGCAGTACTTC.

The chain employs TRBV7-3 and TRBJ1-2; 9 nucleotides match TRBD1. In germline, CDR1 is SGHTA, CDR2 FQGTGA. The CDR3 has 15 residues. V lost 2 bases, J lost 4 bases, and 5 bases stayed unmatched. Written as DNA, the CDR3 is TGTGCCAGCAGCTTAGAACCGACAGGGGGCTATGGCTACACCTTC. This encodes CASSLEPTGGYGYTF.

This clonotype was counted between two and nine times. This chain joins TRBV7-2 and TRBJ1-3; TRBD1 is a possible D gene (5 bases). CDR1 and CDR2 from the germline V gene are SGHTA and FQGNSA. V was pared by 3 bases and J by 0 bases, with 18 bases between. The CDR3 loop spans 18 amino acids. The CDR3 nucleotides are TGTGCCAGCAGCTTGAGGGACTTAAGTCTCTTCTCTGGAAACACCATATATTTT. Protein product: CASSLRDLSLFSGNTIYF.

The CDR3 reads CAISGVVETADTQYF. The CDR3 nucleotides read TGTGCCATCAGTGGAGTGGTAGAAACTGCAGATACGCAGTATTTT. This sequence joins TRBV10-3 and TRBJ2-3, with D unclear. The CDR3 runs 15 residues. Germline assignment: CDR1 ENHRY and CDR2 SYGVKD. Trimming took off 4 bases at V and 4 bases at J, with 15 bases between the two ends.

The sample holds a few counts of this clonotype. In DNA, the CDR3 is TGTGCCAGCAGCGTAGGGGTTAACGGGCTTAACACCGGGGAGCTGTTTTTT. Translation gives CASSVGVNGLNTGELFF. V gene TRBV9 combines with J gene TRBJ2-2; D not resolved. CDR1 is SGDLS and CDR2 is YYNGEE in the germline V gene. This CDR3 is 17 amino acids long. V lost 0 bases and J lost 2, with 14 bases in between.

V and J are TRBV2 and TRBJ2-3; D is possibly TRBD1 (5 bases). This CDR3 comprises 15 residues. CDR1 SNHLY and CDR2 FYNNEI come from the germline V gene. Trimming shortened V by 6 bases and J by 6 bases, and 19 bases separated the two germline ends. The CDR3 nucleotides are TGTGCCAGCAGGGATTGGGCACAGGTCCTTGATACGCAGTATTTT. This translates into CASRDWAQVLDTQYF. Drawing the rest from reference TRBV2 and TRBJ2-3, the complete variable domain is EPEVTQTPSHQVTQMGQEVILRCVPISNHLYFYWYRQILGQKVEFLVSFYNNEISEKSEIFDDQFSVERPDGSNFTLKIRSTKLEDSAMYFCASRDWAQVLDTQYFGPGTRLTVL.

There are many counts of this clonotype. V gene TRBV2 combines with J gene TRBJ2-2; D is unclear. CDR1 and CDR2 (germline): SNHLY, FYNNEI. V lost 1 base, J lost 4 bases, and 4 bases lay in between. The CDR3 is 13 residues long. The CDR3 coding sequence is TGTGCCAGCAGTGAAGGAGTCACCGGGGAGCTGTTTTTT. Translating gives CASSEGVTGELFF.

The CDR3: CASSFVLGPSTEAFF. CDR3 bases: TGTGCCAGCAGCTTCGTTCTAGGTCCCAGCACTGAAGCTTTCTTT. This chain joins TRBV13 and TRBJ1-1; D not certain. V shed 3 bases and J shed 4 bases, with 15 bases lying between them. CDR1 and CDR2 from the germline V gene are PRHDT and FYEKMQ (reference sequence). The CDR3 totals 15 residues.